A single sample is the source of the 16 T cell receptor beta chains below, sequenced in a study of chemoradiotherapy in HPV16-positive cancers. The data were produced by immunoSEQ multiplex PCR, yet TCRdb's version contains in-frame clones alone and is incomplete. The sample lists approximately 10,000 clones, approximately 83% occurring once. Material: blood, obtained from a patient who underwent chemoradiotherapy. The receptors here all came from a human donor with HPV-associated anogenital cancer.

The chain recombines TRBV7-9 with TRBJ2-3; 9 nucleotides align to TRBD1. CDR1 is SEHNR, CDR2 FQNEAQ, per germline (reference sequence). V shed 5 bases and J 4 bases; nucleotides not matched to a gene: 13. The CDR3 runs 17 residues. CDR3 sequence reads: CASSPPFRDREADTQYF. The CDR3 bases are TGTGCCAGCAGCCCCCCCTTCCGGGACAGGGAGGCAGATACGCAGTATTTT.

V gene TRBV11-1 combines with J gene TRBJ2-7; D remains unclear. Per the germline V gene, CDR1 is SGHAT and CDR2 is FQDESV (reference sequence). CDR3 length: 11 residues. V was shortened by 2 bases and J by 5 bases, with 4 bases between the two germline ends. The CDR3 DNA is TGTGCCAGCAGCTTAAGAAACGAGCAGTACTTC. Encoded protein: CASSLRNEQYF.

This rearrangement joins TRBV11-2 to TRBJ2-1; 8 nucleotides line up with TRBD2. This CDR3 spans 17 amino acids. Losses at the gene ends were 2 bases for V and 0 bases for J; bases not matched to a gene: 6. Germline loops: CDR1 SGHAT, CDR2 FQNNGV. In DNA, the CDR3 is TGTGCCAGCAGCTTATATGGCGGGGGGAGCTCCTACAATGAGCAGTTCTTC. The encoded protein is CASSLYGGGSSYNEQFF.

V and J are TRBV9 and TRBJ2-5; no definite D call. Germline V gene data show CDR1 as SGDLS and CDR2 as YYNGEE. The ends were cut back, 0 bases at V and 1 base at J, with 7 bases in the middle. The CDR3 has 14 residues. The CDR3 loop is CASSVGFSQETQYF. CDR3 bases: TGTGCCAGCAGCGTAGGCTTCAGCCAAGAGACCCAGTACTTC.

CDR3 DNA: TGTGCCAGCAGTCGTCTAGGGACAGGGGGCTACGAGCAGTACTTC. Residues: CASSRLGTGGYEQYF. The genes are TRBV2 and TRBJ2-7; 11 nucleotides agree with TRBD1. The CDR3 runs to 15 residues. V lost 5 bases to trimming and J lost 3 bases; unmatched junction nucleotides: 6. The germline V gene has CDR1 SNHLY and CDR2 FYNNEI. The entire variable domain, with the rest obtained from reference TRBV2 and TRBJ2-7, is as follows: EPEVTQTPSHQVTQMGQEVILRCVPISNHLYFYWYRQILGQKVEFLVSFYNNEISEKSEIFDDQFSVERPDGSNFTLKIRSTKLEDSAMYFCASSRLGTGGYEQYFGPGTRLTVT.

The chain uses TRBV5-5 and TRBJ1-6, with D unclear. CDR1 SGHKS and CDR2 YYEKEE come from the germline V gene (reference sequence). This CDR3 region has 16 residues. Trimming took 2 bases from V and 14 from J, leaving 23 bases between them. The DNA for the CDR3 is TGTGCCAGCAGCTTCCGGAGTGACGAATTCACCGGGTCCCTCCACTTT. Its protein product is CASSFRSDEFTGSLHF.

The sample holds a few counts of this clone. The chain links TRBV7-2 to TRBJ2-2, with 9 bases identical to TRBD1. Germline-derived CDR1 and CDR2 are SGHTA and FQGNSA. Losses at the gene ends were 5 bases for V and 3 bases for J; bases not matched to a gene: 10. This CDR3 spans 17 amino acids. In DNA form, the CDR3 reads TGTGCCAGCAGCCCGATAAGTGGGACAGGGTACACCGGGGAGCTGTTTTTT. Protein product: CASSPISGTGYTGELFF.

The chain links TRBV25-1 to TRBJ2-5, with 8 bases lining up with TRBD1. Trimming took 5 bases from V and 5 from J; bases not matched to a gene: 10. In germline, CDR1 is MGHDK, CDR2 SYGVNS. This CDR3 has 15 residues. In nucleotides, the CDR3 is TGTGCCAGCAGTCCTCGACAGGGGCCGGGGGAGACCCAGTACTTC. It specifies CASSPRQGPGETQYF.

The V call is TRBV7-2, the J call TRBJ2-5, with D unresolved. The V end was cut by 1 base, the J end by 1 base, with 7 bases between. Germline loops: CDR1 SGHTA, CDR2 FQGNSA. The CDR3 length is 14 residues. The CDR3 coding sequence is TGTGCCAGCAGCTTAGGATCCTTCCAAGAGACCCAGTACTTC. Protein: CASSLGSFQETQYF. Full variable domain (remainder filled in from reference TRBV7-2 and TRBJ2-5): GAGVSQSPSNKVTEKGKDVELRCDPISGHTALYWYRQSLGQGLEFLIYFQGNSAPDKSGLPSDRFSAERTGGSVSTLTIQRTQQEDSAVYLCASSLGSFQETQYFGPGTRLLVL.

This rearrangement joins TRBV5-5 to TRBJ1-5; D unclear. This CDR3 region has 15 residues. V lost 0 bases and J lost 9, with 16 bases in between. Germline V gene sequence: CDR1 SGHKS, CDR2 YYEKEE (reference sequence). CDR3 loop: CASSLDPLDGRPQHF. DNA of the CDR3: TGTGCCAGCAGCTTGGACCCCCTTGATGGTCGGCCCCAGCATTTT.

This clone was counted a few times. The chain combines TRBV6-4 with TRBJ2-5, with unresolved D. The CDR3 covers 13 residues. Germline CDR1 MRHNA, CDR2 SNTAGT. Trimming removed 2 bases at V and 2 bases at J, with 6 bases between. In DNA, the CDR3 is TGTGCCAGCAGTGACGGGGAACAAGAGACCCAGTACTTC. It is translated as CASSDGEQETQYF.

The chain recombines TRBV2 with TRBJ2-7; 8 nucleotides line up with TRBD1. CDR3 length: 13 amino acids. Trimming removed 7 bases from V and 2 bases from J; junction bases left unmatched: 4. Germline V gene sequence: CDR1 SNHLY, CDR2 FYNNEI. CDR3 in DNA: TGTGCCAGCACGACAGGGGAGACCTACGAGCAGTACTTC. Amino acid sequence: CASTTGETYEQYF.

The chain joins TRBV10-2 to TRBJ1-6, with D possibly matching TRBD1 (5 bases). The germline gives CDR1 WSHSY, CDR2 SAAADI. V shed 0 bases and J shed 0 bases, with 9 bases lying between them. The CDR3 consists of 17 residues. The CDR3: CASSESRGSSYNSPLHF. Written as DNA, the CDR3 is TGCGCCAGCAGTGAGTCGAGGGGAAGCTCCTATAATTCACCCCTCCACTTT.

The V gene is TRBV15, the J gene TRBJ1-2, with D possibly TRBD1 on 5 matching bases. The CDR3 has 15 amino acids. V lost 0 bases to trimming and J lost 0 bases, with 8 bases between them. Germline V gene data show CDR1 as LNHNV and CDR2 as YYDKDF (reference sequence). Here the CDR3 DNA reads TGTGCCACCAGCAGAGAGCGACAGACTAACTATGGCTACACCTTC. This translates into CATSRERQTNYGYTF. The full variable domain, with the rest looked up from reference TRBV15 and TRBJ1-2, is DAMVIQNPRYQVTQFGKPVTLSCSQTLNHNVMYWYQQKSSQAPKLLFHYYDKDFNNEADTPDNFQSRRPNTSFCFLDIRSPGLGDTAMYLCATSRERQTNYGYTFGSGTRLTVV.

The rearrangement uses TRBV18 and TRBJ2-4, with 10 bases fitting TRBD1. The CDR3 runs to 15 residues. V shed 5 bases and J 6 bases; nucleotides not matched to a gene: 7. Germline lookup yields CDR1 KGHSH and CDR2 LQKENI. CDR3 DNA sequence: TGTGCCAGCTCATCTTCCGGGACAGGGGTAAACATTCAGTACTTC. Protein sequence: CASSSSGTGVNIQYF. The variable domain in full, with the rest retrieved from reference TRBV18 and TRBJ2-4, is NAGVMQNPRHLVRRRGQEARLRCSPMKGHSHVYWYRQLPEEGLKFMVYLQKENIIDESGMPKERFSAEFPKEGPSILRIQQVVRGDSAAYFCASSSSGTGVNIQYFGAGTRLSVL.

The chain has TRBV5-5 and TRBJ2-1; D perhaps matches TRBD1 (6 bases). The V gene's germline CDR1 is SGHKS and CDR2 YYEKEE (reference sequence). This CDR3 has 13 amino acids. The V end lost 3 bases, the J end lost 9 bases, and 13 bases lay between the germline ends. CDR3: CASSSTGVGEQFF. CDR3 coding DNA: TGTGCCAGCAGCTCGACAGGTGTGGGTGAGCAGTTCTTC.